The 29 T cell receptor beta chains below all came from one sample that was sequenced in a study of blood T cells in healthy people across ages. Next came a second PCR, run for roughly 7 to 12 cycles, which used a sample-barcoded 5' primer along with a J-beta primer mix. In TCRdb, the 5' RACE reads were re-called with MiXCR into one record per CDR3 protein. The sample has hundreds of thousands of distinct CDR3 sequences; 20% to 25% are singletons. The sample consisted of blood. The receptors shown here come from a man between 65 and 85 years old in good health.

Comment on this clonotype: One junction end disagrees with the germline gene, perhaps due to a read error. This chain connects TRBV7-2 to TRBJ2-5; 12 bases are shared with TRBD2. The germline CDR1 and CDR2 sequences are SGHTA and FQGNSA. The CDR3 spans 16 residues. The CDR3 reads CASSARLAGVGETQYF. The CDR3 DNA reads as TGTGCCAGCAGCGCCCGACTAGCGGGAGTTGGCGAGACCCAATACTTC.

This chain joins TRBV12-3 or TRBV12-4 and TRBJ1-4; D is uncertain. The CDR3 extends over 14 amino acids. The ends were cut back, 7 bases at V and 7 bases at J, with 16 bases in the middle. The CDR3 reads CASTSGVTAEKLFF. The CDR3 region has the DNA TGTGCCAGCACCTCCGGGGTTACGGCTGAAAAACTGTTTTTT.

The chain employs TRBV20-1 and TRBJ2-7; D possibly matches TRBD1 or TRBD2 (6 bases each). This CDR3 is built from 15 residues. The germline V gene encodes CDR1 DFQATT and CDR2 SNEGSKA (reference sequence). The V gene lost 5 bases and the J gene lost 2 bases, with 19 bases spanning the gap. CDR3 in amino acids: CSALTRDTKAYEQYF. The CDR3, as DNA: TGCAGTGCTTTGACGCGGGACACCAAGGCCTACGAGCAGTACTTC.

The gene calls are TRBV7-9 and TRBJ2-3; 9 bases fit TRBD2. The germline CDR1 and CDR2 sequences are SEHNR and FQNEAQ (reference sequence). V gave up 3 bases and J gave up 4 bases; unmatched junction bases: 2. This CDR3 region has 14 residues. The CDR3 region is CASSFGTSSDTQYF. CDR3 nucleotide sequence: TGTGCCAGCAGCTTCGGGACTAGCTCAGATACGCAGTATTTT. The full variable domain, completed using reference TRBV7-9 and TRBJ2-3, is DTGVSQNPRHKITKRGQNVTFRCDPISEHNRLYWYRQTLGQGPEFLTYFQNEAQLEKSRLLSDRFSAERPKGSFSTLEIQRTEQGDSAMYLCASSFGTSSDTQYFGPGTRLTVL.

The CDR3 loop reads CASREGGRTDTQYF. The CDR3 DNA reads as TGCGCCAGCAGAGAGGGAGGGCGCACAGATACGCAGTATTTT. The chain carries TRBV4-1 and TRBJ2-3; 7 bases are shared with TRBD2. The junction had 4 bases not matched to a gene; V was cut back by 6 bases and J by 1 base. CDR1 is MGHRA and CDR2 is YSYEKL in the germline V gene. The CDR3 is made up of 14 amino acids.

Only a few counts were recorded for this clonotype. The V gene is TRBV2, the J gene TRBJ2-7; D possibly corresponds to TRBD1 (5 bases). With the DNA end fitting TRBJ2-5 better, the J assignment may be wrong. The CDR3 is 15 amino acids. From germline, CDR1 is SNHLY and CDR2 FYNNEI. The CDR3 sequence is CASSEGPARQETQYF. The CDR3 DNA is TGTGCCAGCAGTGAGGGGCCGGCTAGACAAGAGACCCAGTACTTC.

The chain recombines TRBV19 with TRBJ1-2; a possible D gene is TRBD1 (6 bases). V dropped 3 bases and J dropped 5 bases, with 13 bases sitting between them. CDR3 size: 14 residues. Germline V gives CDR1 LNHDA, CDR2 SQIVND (reference sequence). The CDR3 nucleotides read TGTGCCAGTAGTATCCCAGGGGTATTGTATGGCTACACCTTC. This gives the protein CASSIPGVLYGYTF.

This clonotype was observed at least ten times. This sequence joins TRBV20-1 and TRBJ2-5, with D perhaps TRBD1 or TRBD2 (5 bases each). The CDR3 is made up of 13 amino acids. Looked up from germline, CDR1 is DFQATT and CDR2 is SNEGSKA (reference sequence). The V and J ends lost 8 bases and 3 bases respectively, with 16 bases between them. The CDR3 sequence is CSLERGTEETQYF. CDR3 DNA: TGCAGTCTAGAGAGGGGCACCGAAGAGACCCAGTACTTC.

This clonotype showed up just a few times. This chain uses TRBV19 with TRBJ1-6, with D unclear. Trimming took 5 bases from V and 7 from J, leaving 12 bases between them. Germline assignment: CDR1 LNHDA and CDR2 SQIVND (reference sequence). The CDR3 covers 14 residues. The CDR3 coding sequence is TGTGCCAGTAGTGTCGGTCAGCAGAATTCACCCCTCCACTTT. Its protein product is CASSVGQQNSPLHF.

There are a few counts of this clonotype. This rearrangement joins TRBV20-1 to TRBJ1-6; unclear D gene. Trimming pared 3 bases from V and 8 bases from J, leaving 14 bases between. Germline V gives CDR1 DFQATT, CDR2 SNEGSKA (reference sequence). There are 14 residues in the CDR3. In DNA, the CDR3 is TGCAGTGCTAGTTCGGGGTCTGGAGATTCACCCCTCCACTTT. It encodes CSASSGSGDSPLHF.

This clonotype was counted only a few times. J is TRBJ2-3 and V is TRBV3-1, with 7 nucleotides matching TRBD1. Per germline, CDR1 LGHDT and CDR2 YNNKEL (reference sequence). V lost 5 bases to trimming and J lost 0 bases; unmatched junction nucleotides: 5. The CDR3 has 15 residues. Here the CDR3 reads CASSAGTASTDTQYF. The CDR3 DNA reads TGTGCCAGCAGCGCCGGGACAGCTAGCACAGATACGCAGTATTTT.

This clonotype came up a few times. The V call is TRBV7-2, the J call TRBJ2-1, with a tentative D call TRBD2 (6 bases). In germline, CDR1 is SGHTA, CDR2 FQGNSA. CDR3 size: 16 residues. Deletions cut 1 base from V and 2 bases from J, with 12 bases between. Written as DNA, the CDR3 is TGTGCCAGCAGCTTAGTTGCGGGGACCACCTACAATGAGCAGTTCTTC. Encoded protein: CASSLVAGTTYNEQFF. Filled out from reference TRBV7-2 and TRBJ2-1, the complete variable domain reads GAGVSQSPSNKVTEKGKDVELRCDPISGHTALYWYRQSLGQGLEFLIYFQGNSAPDKSGLPSDRFSAERTGGSVSTLTIQRTQQEDSAVYLCASSLVAGTTYNEQFFGPGTRLTVL.

The chain links TRBV4-3 to TRBJ2-1, with D perhaps matching TRBD2 (6 bases). Between the trimmed V and J ends, which lost 0 bases and 0 bases, there was a span of 9 bases. CDR3 length equals 16 residues. The germline V gene encodes CDR1 LGHNA and CDR2 YSLEER. The CDR3 sequence is CASSQEHGSSYNEQFF. CDR3 bases: TGCGCCAGCAGCCAAGAACACGGGAGCTCCTACAATGAGCAGTTCTTC.

The V and J genes are TRBV24-1 and TRBJ1-2, with a tentative D call TRBD1 (5 bases). V was shortened by 3 bases and J by 4 bases, with 11 bases between the two germline ends. The CDR3 is 14 amino acids. Germline-derived CDR1 and CDR2 are KGHDR and SFDVKD. The chain's CDR3 is CATSDQRQSYGYTF. Written as DNA, the CDR3 is TGTGCCACCAGTGATCAACGACAGAGCTATGGCTACACCTTC.

This clonotype has more than one count but fewer than ten. The chain combines TRBV18 with TRBJ2-5; TRBD2 matches 9 bases. With the DNA end fitting TRBJ2-1 better, the J assignment may be wrong. Germline V gene data show CDR1 as KGHSH and CDR2 as LQKENI. The CDR3 has 15 residues. DNA of the CDR3: TGTGCCAGCTCATCGAGTAGCGGGAGTTTTAATGAGCAGTTCTTC. It encodes CASSSSSGSFNEQFF.

Concerning this clonotype itself: A read error may produce the germline difference seen at one junction end. The chain links TRBV9 to TRBJ2-1; 8 positions match TRBD1. CDR1 and CDR2 (germline): SGDLS, YYNGEE. The CDR3 extends over 15 amino acids. The CDR3: CANSVAGGPHNEQFF. CDR3 sequence (DNA): TGTGCCAACAGCGTAGCAGGGGGCCCACACAATGAGCAGTTCTTC.

This clonotype has a count of ten or more. V usage is TRBV20-1 and J usage is TRBJ1-6; D ambiguous. The V gene lost 3 bases and the J gene lost 0 bases, with 6 bases spanning the gap. The CDR3 length is 14 residues. Germline CDR1 and CDR2: DFQATT and SNEGSKA (reference sequence). Here the CDR3 reads CSASKSSYNSPLHF. CDR3 DNA sequence: TGCAGTGCTAGCAAAAGCTCCTATAATTCACCCCTCCACTTT.

The CDR3 sequence: CASNPLAGTDTQYF. CDR3 coding DNA: TGCGCCAGCAACCCGCTAGCCGGCACAGATACGCAGTATTTT. The chain employs TRBV5-1 and TRBJ2-3, with D possibly matching TRBD2 (5 bases). The CDR3 has 14 amino acids. Trimming pared 6 bases from V and 1 base from J, leaving 12 bases between. The V gene's germline CDR1 is SGHRS and CDR2 YFSETQ.

This clonotype has more than one count but fewer than ten. V usage is TRBV20-1 and J usage is TRBJ2-7, with D tentatively TRBD1 (5 bases). The V gene's germline CDR1 is DFQATT and CDR2 SNEGSKA (reference sequence). The CDR3 sequence is 13 residues long. The V and J ends lost 5 bases and 3 bases respectively, with 14 bases between them. CDR3 nucleotide sequence: TGCAGTGCTCCTGACAGATTACGCTACGAGCAGTACTTC. Translating gives CSAPDRLRYEQYF.

The chain joins TRBV3-1 to TRBJ2-1, with unresolved D. CDR1 is LGHDT, CDR2 YNNKEL, per germline (reference sequence). V was clipped by 1 base and J by 8 bases, with 9 bases between them. This CDR3 contains 13 residues. Here the CDR3 DNA reads TGTGCCAGCAGCCAAGCTGCAATCGATGAGCAGTTCTTC. This gives the protein CASSQAAIDEQFF.

V usage is TRBV20-1 and J usage is TRBJ1-2; D gene ambiguous. The CDR3 totals 11 residues. Germline CDR1 DFQATT, CDR2 SNEGSKA (reference sequence). Trimming took 5 bases from V and 4 from J, leaving 8 bases between them. DNA for the CDR3: TGCAGTGCTGGGGAGAGCTATGGCTACACCTTC. Translating gives CSAGESYGYTF.

A few counts support this clonotype. A much larger clonotype is one base distant, so this may be a read error. The rearrangement joins TRBV5-6 to TRBJ2-7, with D possibly being TRBD1 or TRBD2 (5 bases each). From germline, CDR1 is SGHDT and CDR2 YYEEEE. The CDR3 is 13 residues long. The V gene lost 4 bases and the J gene lost 6 bases, with 14 bases spanning the gap. The CDR3 DNA reads TGTGCCAGCAGCCCCGGGGCAGTAGGCGAGCAGTACTTC. Translating it yields CASSPGAVGEQYF. Based on the CDR3 plus reference TRBV5-6 and TRBJ2-7, the full variable domain is DAGVTQSPTHLIKTRGQQVTLRCSPKSGHDTVSWYQQALGQGPQFIFQYYEEEERQRGNFPDRFSGHQFPNYSSELNVNALLLGDSALYLCASSPGAVGEQYFGPGTRLTVT.

The rearrangement joins TRBV18 to TRBJ2-1, with D possibly being TRBD1 or TRBD2 (5 bases each). The CDR3 loop spans 17 amino acids. Germline V gene data show CDR1 as KGHSH and CDR2 as LQKENI. Trimming removed 6 bases at V and 4 bases at J, with 22 bases between. CDR3 protein: CASSSKYGAGSYNEQFF. The DNA for the CDR3 is TGTGCCAGCTCTTCAAAATACGGGGCGGGCAGTTACAATGAGCAGTTCTTC.

This clonotype was counted between two and nine times. V is TRBV19 and J is TRBJ2-5, with 8 positions matching TRBD2. The DNA end is a closer match to TRBJ2-1, so the J assignment may be wrong. The CDR3 covers 17 residues. CDR1 is LNHDA, CDR2 SQIVND, per germline (reference sequence). For the CDR3, the DNA is TGTGCCAGTAGTCACAACTCGGCTAGCGGGTTCTACAATGAGCAGTTCTTC. It is translated as CASSHNSASGFYNEQFF.

The chain combines TRBV7-9 with TRBJ1-1; 7 bases agree with TRBD1. V lost 5 bases to trimming and J lost 4 bases; unmatched junction nucleotides: 13. The germline V gene encodes CDR1 SEHNR and CDR2 FQNEAQ (reference sequence). The CDR3 is made up of 16 amino acids. The DNA of the CDR3 is TGTGCCAGCAGCCCTGGGGACAGACTCCGTGGCACTGAAGCTTTCTTT. This sequence encodes CASSPGDRLRGTEAFF.

This clonotype was seen repeatedly, ten times or more. The chain joins TRBV18 to TRBJ2-1; D gene ambiguous. There are 14 residues in the CDR3. V lost 0 bases and J lost 1, with 4 bases in between. The germline gives CDR1 KGHSH, CDR2 LQKENI. The CDR3: CASSPPGSYNEQFF. The CDR3 DNA follows: TGTGCCAGCTCACCACCGGGATCCTACAATGAGCAGTTCTTC. Full variable domain (rest looked up from reference TRBV18 and TRBJ2-1): NAGVMQNPRHLVRRRGQEARLRCSPMKGHSHVYWYRQLPEEGLKFMVYLQKENIIDESGMPKERFSAEFPKEGPSILRIQQVVRGDSAAYFCASSPPGSYNEQFFGPGTRLTVL.

The V gene is TRBV2, the J gene TRBJ1-3; D remains unclear. CDR1 and CDR2 from the germline V gene are SNHLY and FYNNEI. This CDR3 contains 15 residues. V was cut by 5 bases and J by 0 bases, with 11 bases left in between. CDR3 sequence: CASSQRRGSGNTIYF. The CDR3 coding sequence is TGTGCCAGCAGTCAAAGACGGGGCTCTGGAAACACCATATATTTT. Combining the CDR3 with reference TRBV2 and TRBJ1-3 gives the whole variable domain EPEVTQTPSHQVTQMGQEVILRCVPISNHLYFYWYRQILGQKVEFLVSFYNNEISEKSEIFDDQFSVERPDGSNFTLKIRSTKLEDSAMYFCASSQRRGSGNTIYFGEGSWLTVV.

This clonotype has only a few counts. The CDR3 coding sequence is TGTGCCAGCAGTGTTGACAGGGATAACACTGAAGCTTTCTTT. Its protein product is CASSVDRDNTEAFF. The chain uses TRBV2 and TRBJ1-1; 7 bases map to TRBD1. With V trimmed by 4 bases and J by 2 bases, 4 bases remained unmatched. This CDR3 comprises 14 residues. The germline V gene encodes CDR1 SNHLY and CDR2 FYNNEI.

CDR3 amino acids: CASKKTGSSYNSPLHF. CDR3 DNA: TGTGCCAGCAAAAAAACAGGGAGCTCCTATAATTCACCCCTCCACTTT. The V call is TRBV6-1, the J call TRBJ1-6; D perhaps matches TRBD1 (6 bases). The V end was cut by 7 bases, the J end by 0 bases, with 13 bases between. The CDR3 runs 16 residues. Germline V gene lookup returns CDR1 MNHNS and CDR2 SASEGT.